The T cell receptor (beta chain) described here comes from a study of T cell responses to AZD1222 COVID-19 vaccine. Assay: immunoSEQ multiplex PCR; the TCRdb copy retains only in-frame clones and omits some. The table has approximately 26,000 clones, approximately 85% seen once. The CDR3 runs to 15 residues. V gave up 4 bases and J gave up 2 bases, with 14 bases separating them. The germline V gene has CDR1 LNHDA and CDR2 SQIVND (reference sequence). Study conclusions and caveats: Nearly half of spike-specific TCRs reportedly target variant regions that are unmutated in the B.1.351 and B.1.1.7 variants. Across spike, vaccine-associated CD4 TCRs were found, dominant at 160-218 and 743-854.

Details on this clone: Its antigen is not known.

The sequences come from peripheral blood, collected 28 days after the second AZD1222 dose. The chain recombines TRBV19 with TRBJ2-5, with D possibly matching TRBD2 (6 bases). This clonotype originated in an adult who received the AZD1222 COVID-19 vaccine. In nucleotides, the CDR3 is TGTGCCAGTAGTACCCAAGGGACTGTGCAAGAGACCCAGTACTTC. Protein sequence: CASSTQGTVQETQYF.